Below, one TCR beta chain is given with its context. The antigen is not known. This sample was included in a study of human T cells and chemical hapten exposure. The overall study: Mostly female, the patients presented with alopecia areata, totalis or universalis. Regarding the study as a whole: TCRs whose frequency exceeded 1 in 1000 remained the same following DPC sensitization.

Documented time point: pre-sensitization, week 0. Treatment of the sample: therapeutic diphenylcyclopropenone sensitization with weekly scalp DPC. Blood sampling occurred before each patch-test application. What the library attached to individual cDNA molecules were unique molecular identifiers. In TCRdb, the RACE reads were re-called with MiXCR into one record per CDR3 protein. Here the sample spans 90,000 or so distinct CDR3 sequences, 6.5% to 10% being singletons. The germline CDR1 and CDR2 sequences are SGHNT and YENEEA. Trimming at V came to 1 base and at J to 4 bases, leaving 6 bases not matched to a gene. The CDR3 runs to 16 residues.

The receptor's source is a middle-aged man with alopecia areata. Some clones in this sample may be carry-over from other donors' samples. The chain recombines TRBV11-3 with TRBJ2-1; 8 bases are a match to TRBD1. Source: whole blood, taken in connection with sensitization to the hapten diphenylcyclopropenone (DPC). The CDR3 nucleotides are TGTGCCAGCAGCTTAGGAACCGGGACAGGTTACAATGAGCAGTTCTTC. It yields the protein CASSLGTGTGYNEQFF. Complete variable domain (other parts from reference TRBV11-3 and TRBJ2-1): EAGVVQSPRYKIIEKKQPVAFWCNPISGHNTLYWYLQNLGQGPELLIRYENEEAVDDSQLPKDRFSAERLKGVDSTLKIQPAELGDSAVYLCASSLGTGTGYNEQFFGPGTRLTVL.